The rows below give T cell receptor beta chains drawn from one sample of a study of beta chain features in type 1 diabetes. The data were produced by immunoSEQ multiplex PCR, yet TCRdb's version contains in-frame clones alone and is incomplete. Of a few hundred thousand clones in the sample, over 14% were seen once. Material for sequencing was naive CD4+ T cells from blood. The receptors come from a man aged 18 to 29 with type 1 diabetes. CDR3s include the opening cysteine and the closing phenylalanine or tryptophan. A D gene is named only where the DNA matches it firmly. Clone sizes are given selectively: once, few, many, or a class where the clone is expanded.

abundance: few
v_gene: TRBV7-9
j_gene: TRBJ2-2
d_gene: NA
CDR3aa: CASSHTQQGGFRELFF
CDR3nt: TGTGCCAGCAGCCACACCCAACAGGGTGGGTTCCGGGAGCTGTTTTTT

abundance: NA
v_gene: TRBV6-6
j_gene: TRBJ2-7
d_gene: TRBD1
CDR3aa: CASRSDRWVYEQYF
CDR3nt: TGTGCCAGCAGGTCGGACAGGTGGGTCTACGAGCAGTACTTC

abundance: NA
v_gene: TRBV28
j_gene: TRBJ2-3
d_gene: TRBD2
CDR3aa: CASSLGGGQGDTQYF
CDR3nt: TGTGCCAGCAGTTTAGGCGGGGGGCAGGGAGATACGCAGTATTTT

abundance: NA
v_gene: TRBV7-2
j_gene: TRBJ1-2
d_gene: NA
CDR3aa: CASSSPEGLPNYGYTF
CDR3nt: TGTGCCAGCAGCTCTCCTGAGGGACTGCCTAACTATGGCTACACCTTC

abundance: few
v_gene: TRBV5-1
j_gene: TRBJ1-2
d_gene: NA
CDR3aa: CASSLSAVNYGYTF
CDR3nt: TGCGCCAGCAGCTTGTCGGCGGTGAACTATGGCTACACCTTC

abundance: NA
v_gene: TRBV6-6
j_gene: TRBJ1-2
d_gene: NA
CDR3aa: CASSYSSEGYGYTF
CDR3nt: TGTGCCAGCAGTTACTCGTCAGAGGGCTATGGCTACACCTTC

abundance: few
v_gene: TRBV19
j_gene: TRBJ2-5
d_gene: TRBD1
CDR3aa: CASKGTGGVQETQYF
CDR3nt: TGTGCCAGTAAGGGGACAGGGGGCGTCCAAGAGACCCAGTACTTC

abundance: few
v_gene: TRBV10-3
j_gene: TRBJ2-3
d_gene: TRBD2
CDR3aa: CAIWTSGRSSDTQYF
CDR3nt: TGTGCCATCTGGACTAGCGGGAGGTCGTCAGATACGCAGTATTTT

abundance: NA
v_gene: TRBV28
j_gene: TRBJ2-1
d_gene: NA
CDR3aa: CASRSSYNEQFF
CDR3nt: TGTGCCAGCAGGAGCTCCTACAATGAGCAGTTCTTC

abundance: NA
v_gene: TRBV4-3
j_gene: TRBJ1-5
d_gene: NA
CDR3aa: CASSQVPGNQPQHF
CDR3nt: TGCGCCAGCAGCCAAGTTCCGGGCAATCAGCCCCAGCATTTT

abundance: NA
v_gene: TRBV5-4
j_gene: TRBJ2-3
d_gene: TRBD2
CDR3aa: CASRASGGTDTQYF
CDR3nt: TGTGCCAGCAGGGCTAGCGGAGGCACAGATACGCAGTATTTT

abundance: NA
v_gene: TRBV7-9
j_gene: TRBJ1-2
d_gene: TRBD1
CDR3aa: CASSLSSRDRFGGYTF
CDR3nt: TGTGCCAGCAGCTTATCGTCCCGGGACAGGTTTGGAGGCTACACCTTC